One and the same sample provided the 22 T cell receptor beta chains below, sequenced in a study of cytomegalovirus exposure and HLA in healthy donors. The PCR made use of 60 Vbeta and 13 Jbeta primers. Measured with immunoSEQ multiplex PCR; TCRdb has only the in-frame clones, and not every one. Counted here are some 97,000 clones, under 80% occurring once; the ten biggest clones make up around 3.8%. Sequenced input: PBMCs. These receptors were collected from a woman in her forties or fifties in good health and CMV-seropositive.

This clone was counted a few times. This rearrangement joins TRBV7-8 to TRBJ2-5, with D perhaps matching TRBD2 (5 bases). The CDR3 has 12 amino acids. Trimming cost V 1 base and J 6 bases, with 6 bases left between them. CDR1 and CDR2 (germline): SGHVS, FQNEAQ. The CDR3 spells CASSLDGKTQYF. The CDR3 DNA reads TGTGCCAGCAGCTTAGACGGGAAGACCCAGTACTTC.

The chain links TRBV19 to TRBJ1-5; D possibly corresponds to TRBD1 (6 bases). With 7 bases removed from V and 2 bases from J, the gap between germline ends came to 18 bases. The CDR3 spans 16 residues. CDR1 LNHDA and CDR2 SQIVND come from the germline V gene (reference sequence). The CDR3: CASTLQGLLGNQPQHF. The CDR3 DNA follows: TGTGCCAGTACCCTACAGGGTCTCTTAGGCAATCAGCCCCAGCATTTT.

J is TRBJ2-7 and V is TRBV27; the match to TRBD2 covers 7 bases. The CDR3 runs to 15 residues. The germline gives CDR1 MNHEY, CDR2 SMNVEV (reference sequence). V was clipped by 3 bases and J by 1 base; unmatched bases: 6. In DNA, the CDR3 is TGTGCCAGCAGTTTTGGGGGGAGGGAGTCCTACGAGCAGTACTTC. Its translation is CASSFGGRESYEQYF.

This chain connects TRBV6-1 to TRBJ2-1; a possible D gene is TRBD2 (6 bases). V lost 5 bases, J lost 5 bases, and 10 bases lay in between. Per the germline V gene, CDR1 is MNHNS and CDR2 is SASEGT. The CDR3 is 13 residues long. The CDR3 sequence: CASSPGLDNEQFF. CDR3 DNA sequence: TGTGCCAGCAGTCCGGGACTTGACAATGAGCAGTTCTTC.

The chain recombines TRBV27 with TRBJ1-6, with 8 bases aligning to TRBD1. This CDR3 contains 14 residues. The germline V gene has CDR1 MNHEY and CDR2 SMNVEV (reference sequence). Germline trimming cut 5 bases from V and 4 bases from J; bases unmatched to any gene: 1. The CDR3 here is CASSRTGYNSPLHF. Written as DNA, the CDR3 is TGTGCCAGCAGTCGGACAGGGTATAATTCACCCCTCCACTTT.

The sample holds one count of this clone. The V gene is TRBV7-9, the J gene TRBJ2-5; 11 bases agree with TRBD2. The CDR3 contains 18 residues. CDR1 is SEHNR, CDR2 FQNEAQ, per germline (reference sequence). V trimming: 1 base; J trimming: 3 bases; junction bases outside the gene matches: 10. In nucleotides, the CDR3 is TGTGCCAGCAGCTTAGGGGATCGACTAGCGGGAAATAAAGAGACCCAGTACTTC. Protein: CASSLGDRLAGNKETQYF. Complete variable domain (other parts from reference TRBV7-9 and TRBJ2-5): DTGVSQNPRHKITKRGQNVTFRCDPISEHNRLYWYRQTLGQGPEFLTYFQNEAQLEKSRLLSDRFSAERPKGSFSTLEIQRTEQGDSAMYLCASSLGDRLAGNKETQYFGPGTRLLVL.

This chain connects TRBV18 to TRBJ1-2, with TRBD1 matching 7 bases. The CDR3 runs 13 residues. Germline CDR1 and CDR2: KGHSH and LQKENI. J gave up 6 bases and V 3 bases, and 4 bases lay outside the gene matches. The CDR3 reads CASSPTGLDGYTF. CDR3 coding DNA: TGTGCCAGCTCACCGACAGGGCTCGATGGCTACACCTTC.

The V call is TRBV15, the J call TRBJ1-2, with D possibly matching TRBD1 (6 bases). Germline CDR1 reads LNHNV; CDR2 reads YYDKDF (reference sequence). The CDR3 is made up of 13 amino acids. Between the trimmed V and J ends, which lost 3 bases and 9 bases, there was a span of 14 bases. The CDR3 DNA is TGTGCCACCAGCAGGTTTCCGGGACAAAGCTACACCTTC. Its translation: CATSRFPGQSYTF.

This clone was observed a few times. The junction differs from germline at one of its ends, possibly a read error. The chain joins TRBV7-9 to TRBJ2-7; TRBD2 agrees at 8 bases. CDR1 is SEHNR and CDR2 is FQNEAQ in the germline V gene (reference sequence). This CDR3 comprises 16 residues. CDR3 nucleotide sequence: TGTTCCAGCAGCTTAGCGTCCACTAGCGGATTCTACGAGCAGTACTTC. Protein sequence: CSSSLASTSGFYEQYF.

The CDR3 sequence: CATSRREEAFF. Written as DNA, the CDR3 is TGTGCCACCAGCAGGCGGGAAGAAGCTTTCTTT. V gene TRBV15 combines with J gene TRBJ1-1; no definite D call. The CDR3 runs 11 residues. CDR1 is LNHNV and CDR2 is YYDKDF in the germline V gene (reference sequence). V dropped 3 bases and J dropped 8 bases, with 7 bases sitting between them.

The chain joins TRBV5-1 to TRBJ1-2; 7 bases align to TRBD1. This CDR3 has 17 amino acids. Looked up from germline, CDR1 is SGHRS and CDR2 is YFSETQ. J lost 0 bases, V lost 0 bases, and 8 bases had no gene match. CDR3 loop: CASSLAAGTASNYGYTF. CDR3 nucleotides: TGCGCCAGCAGCTTGGCGGCCGGGACAGCCTCTAACTATGGCTACACCTTC.

V is TRBV5-4 and J is TRBJ2-7; weak D call: TRBD2 (5 bases). This CDR3 is 12 amino acids long. The V gene lost 4 bases and the J gene lost 5 bases, with 10 bases spanning the gap. Germline V gene sequence: CDR1 SGHNT, CDR2 YYREEE (reference sequence). CDR3 DNA: TGTGCCAGCAGCCCACTAGGAAACGAGCAGTACTTC. This encodes CASSPLGNEQYF. Together with reference TRBV5-4 and TRBJ2-7, the CDR3 gives the full variable domain: ETGVTQSPTHLIKTRGQQVTLRCSSQSGHNTVSWYQQALGQGPQFIFQYYREEENGRGNFPPRFSGLQFPNYSSELNVNALELDDSALYLCASSPLGNEQYFGPGTRLTVT.

The V gene is TRBV7-3, the J gene TRBJ2-7; TRBD2 aligns across 7 bases. V gave up 8 bases and J gave up 3 bases; unmatched junction bases: 4. This CDR3 region has 12 residues. CDR1 is SGHTA and CDR2 is FQGTGA in the germline V gene. DNA of the CDR3: TGTGCCAGCGGACCTAGCGGCTACGAGCAGTACTTC. Protein product: CASGPSGYEQYF.

The chain joins TRBV5-4 to TRBJ2-5; D is unclear. The length of the CDR3 is 14 residues. Germline V gene data show CDR1 as SGHNT and CDR2 as YYREEE (reference sequence). V lost 2 bases and J lost 4, with 12 bases in between. CDR3 residues: CASSFPGPPETQYF. The CDR3 region has the DNA TGTGCCAGCAGCTTCCCTGGGCCCCCAGAGACCCAGTACTTC.

The chain carries TRBV9 and TRBJ2-5, with D tentatively TRBD2 (6 bases). Germline loops: CDR1 SGDLS, CDR2 YYNGEE. The CDR3 extends over 13 amino acids. V lost 2 bases and J 1 base, leaving 6 bases between the germline ends. CDR3 nucleotides: TGTGCCAGCAGCGTGGGAGGCCAAGAGACCCAGTACTTC. This gives the protein CASSVGGQETQYF.

The rearrangement joins TRBV7-2 to TRBJ1-1, with a tentative D call TRBD1 (5 bases). V lost 1 base to trimming and J lost 7 bases, with 10 bases between them. The germline CDR1 and CDR2 sequences are SGHTA and FQGNSA. This CDR3 is built from 13 residues. The chain's CDR3 is CASSLGGRGEAFF. DNA for the CDR3: TGTGCCAGCAGCTTAGGGGGAAGGGGTGAAGCTTTCTTT. Combining the CDR3 with reference TRBV7-2 and TRBJ1-1 gives the whole variable domain GAGVSQSPSNKVTEKGKDVELRCDPISGHTALYWYRQSLGQGLEFLIYFQGNSAPDKSGLPSDRFSAERTGGSVSTLTIQRTQQEDSAVYLCASSLGGRGEAFFGQGTRLTVV.

This clone has just one count. The chain joins TRBV9 to TRBJ1-1; 7 bases fit TRBD1. Germline V lookup: CDR1 SGDLS, CDR2 YYNGEE. This CDR3 comprises 14 residues. V was clipped by 3 bases and J by 1 base; unmatched bases: 3. The CDR3 region is CASSARQGNTEAFF. CDR3 in DNA: TGTGCCAGCAGCGCCCGACAGGGGAACACTGAAGCTTTCTTT.

About this clone: Other DNA sequences of this sample code for an identical CDR3. This chain joins TRBV4-2 and TRBJ1-5; a weak D match, TRBD1 (5 bases). V was cut by 0 bases and J by 2 bases, with 8 bases left in between. Germline V gene lookup returns CDR1 LGHNA and CDR2 YNFKEQ. This CDR3 comprises 15 residues. The CDR3 protein is CASSQDGGGNQPQHF. DNA for the CDR3: TGTGCCAGCAGCCAAGATGGGGGGGGCAATCAGCCCCAGCATTTT.

The genes are TRBV7-9 and TRBJ1-1; TRBD1 aligns across 7 bases. Unmatched junction bases numbered 3, after V lost 2 bases and J lost 6 bases. The CDR3 runs 13 residues. The germline CDR1 and CDR2 sequences are SEHNR and FQNEAQ (reference sequence). This CDR3 is CASSLSQGAEAFF. The DNA for the CDR3 is TGTGCCAGCAGCTTATCTCAGGGGGCTGAAGCTTTCTTT.

The chain uses TRBV30 and TRBJ2-7; 9 positions match TRBD1. The CDR3 length is 17 residues. Germline V gene sequence: CDR1 GTSNPN, CDR2 SVGIG (reference sequence). The V gene end was trimmed by 1 base and the J gene end by 1 base; junction bases not matched to a gene: 11. The CDR3: CAWSEPFWDRVSYEQYF. In nucleotides, the CDR3 is TGTGCCTGGAGTGAACCCTTCTGGGACAGGGTGTCCTACGAGCAGTACTTC.

The chain has TRBV18 and TRBJ1-1; maybe TRBD1 (5 bases). Trimming pared 3 bases from V and 3 bases from J, leaving 8 bases between. CDR1 and CDR2 (germline): KGHSH, LQKENI. CDR3 length: 13 residues. CDR3 in DNA: TGTGCCAGCTCACCCAGGGCGGACACTGAAGCTTTCTTT. This sequence encodes CASSPRADTEAFF.

The J gene is TRBJ2-2, the V gene TRBV11-3, with TRBD2 identical over 8 bases. Trimming took 6 bases from V and 6 from J; bases not matched to a gene: 9. The CDR3 has 15 residues. Per germline, CDR1 SGHNT and CDR2 YENEEA. The CDR3, as DNA: TGTGCCAGCAGAACGCGGGGGGAAGGGGCCGGGGAGCTGTTTTTT. Its translation is CASRTRGEGAGELFF.